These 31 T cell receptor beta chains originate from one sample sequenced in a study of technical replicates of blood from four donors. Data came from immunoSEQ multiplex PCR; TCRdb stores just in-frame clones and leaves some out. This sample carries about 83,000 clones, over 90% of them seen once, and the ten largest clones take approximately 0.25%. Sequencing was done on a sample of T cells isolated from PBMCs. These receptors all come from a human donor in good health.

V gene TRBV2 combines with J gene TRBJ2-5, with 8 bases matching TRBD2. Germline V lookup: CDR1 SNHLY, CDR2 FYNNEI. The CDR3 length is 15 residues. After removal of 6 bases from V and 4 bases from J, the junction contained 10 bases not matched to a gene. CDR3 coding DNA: TGTGCCAGCAGGATCCGAGCGGGGGCCCGAGAGACCCAGTACTTC. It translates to CASRIRAGARETQYF. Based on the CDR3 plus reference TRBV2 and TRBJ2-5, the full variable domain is EPEVTQTPSHQVTQMGQEVILRCVPISNHLYFYWYRQILGQKVEFLVSFYNNEISEKSEIFDDQFSVERPDGSNFTLKIRSTKLEDSAMYFCASRIRAGARETQYFGPGTRLLVL.

The CDR3 nucleotides read TGCGCCAGCAGCCACCCCCTAGGATTCGGGGAGCTGTTTTTT. Its protein product is CASSHPLGFGELFF. This sequence joins TRBV4-1 and TRBJ2-2; D uncertain. The V end lost 3 bases, the J end lost 7 bases, and 12 bases lay between the germline ends. Per the germline V gene, CDR1 is MGHRA and CDR2 is YSYEKL. This CDR3 spans 14 amino acids.

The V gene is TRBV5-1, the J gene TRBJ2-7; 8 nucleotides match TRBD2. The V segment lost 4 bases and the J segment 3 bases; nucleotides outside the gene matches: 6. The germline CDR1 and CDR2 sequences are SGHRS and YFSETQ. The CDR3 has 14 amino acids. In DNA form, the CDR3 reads TGCGCCAGCAGCCCAGCGGGAGAGCTCTACGAGCAGTACTTC. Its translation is CASSPAGELYEQYF.

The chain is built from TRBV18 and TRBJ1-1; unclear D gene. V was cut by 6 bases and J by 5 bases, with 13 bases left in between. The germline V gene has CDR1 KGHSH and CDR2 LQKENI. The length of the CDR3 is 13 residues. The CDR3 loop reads CASSLGFGTEAFF. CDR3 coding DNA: TGTGCCAGCTCTCTCGGGTTTGGGACTGAAGCTTTCTTT.

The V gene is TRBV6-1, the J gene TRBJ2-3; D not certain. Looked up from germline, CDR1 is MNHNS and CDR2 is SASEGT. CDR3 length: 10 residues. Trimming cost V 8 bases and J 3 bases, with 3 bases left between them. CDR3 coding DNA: TGTGCCAGCCAAACAGATACGCAGTATTTT. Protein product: CASQTDTQYF.

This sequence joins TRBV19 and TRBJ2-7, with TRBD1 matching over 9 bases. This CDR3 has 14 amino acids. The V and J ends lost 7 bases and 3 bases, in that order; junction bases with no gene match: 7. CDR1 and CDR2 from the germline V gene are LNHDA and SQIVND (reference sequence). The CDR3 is CASNKGQGIYEQYF. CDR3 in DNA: TGTGCCAGTAACAAGGGACAGGGAATCTACGAGCAGTACTTC.

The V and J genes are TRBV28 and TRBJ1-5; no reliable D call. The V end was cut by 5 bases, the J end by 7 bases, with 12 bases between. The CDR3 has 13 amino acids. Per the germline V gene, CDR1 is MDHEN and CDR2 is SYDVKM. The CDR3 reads CASSPNIPQPQHF. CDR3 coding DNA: TGTGCCAGCAGTCCAAACATCCCCCAGCCCCAGCATTTT.

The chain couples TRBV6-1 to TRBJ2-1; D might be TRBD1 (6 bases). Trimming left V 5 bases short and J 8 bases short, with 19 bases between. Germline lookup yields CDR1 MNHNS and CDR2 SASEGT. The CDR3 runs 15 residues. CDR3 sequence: CASSLRTAWGDEQFF. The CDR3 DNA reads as TGTGCCAGCAGTCTTAGGACAGCCTGGGGCGATGAGCAGTTCTTC.

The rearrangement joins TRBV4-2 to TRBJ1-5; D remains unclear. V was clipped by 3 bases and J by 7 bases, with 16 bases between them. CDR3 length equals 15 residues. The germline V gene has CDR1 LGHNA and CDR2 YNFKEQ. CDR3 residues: CASSQMGRRIQPQHF. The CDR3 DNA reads TGTGCCAGCAGCCAGATGGGAAGGAGGATCCAGCCCCAGCATTTT.

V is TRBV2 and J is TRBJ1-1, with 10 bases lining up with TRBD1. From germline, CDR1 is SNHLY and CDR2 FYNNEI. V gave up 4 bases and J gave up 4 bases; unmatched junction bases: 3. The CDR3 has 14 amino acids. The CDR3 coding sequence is TGTGCCAGCAGTGTGGGACAGGGGTCCACTGAAGCTTTCTTT. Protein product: CASSVGQGSTEAFF.

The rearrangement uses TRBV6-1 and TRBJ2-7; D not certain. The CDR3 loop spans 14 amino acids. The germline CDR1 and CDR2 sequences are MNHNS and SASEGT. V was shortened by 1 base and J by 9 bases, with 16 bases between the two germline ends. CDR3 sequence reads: CASSEDNQLRGQYF. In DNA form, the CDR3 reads TGTGCCAGCAGTGAAGACAACCAGCTTCGAGGGCAGTACTTC.

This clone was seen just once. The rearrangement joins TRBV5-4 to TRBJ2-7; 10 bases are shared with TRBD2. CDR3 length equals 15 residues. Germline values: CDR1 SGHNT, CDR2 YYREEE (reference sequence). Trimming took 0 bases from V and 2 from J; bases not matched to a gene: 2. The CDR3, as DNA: TGTGCCAGCAGCTTGGGTACTAGCGGGACCTACGAGCAGTACTTC. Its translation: CASSLGTSGTYEQYF.

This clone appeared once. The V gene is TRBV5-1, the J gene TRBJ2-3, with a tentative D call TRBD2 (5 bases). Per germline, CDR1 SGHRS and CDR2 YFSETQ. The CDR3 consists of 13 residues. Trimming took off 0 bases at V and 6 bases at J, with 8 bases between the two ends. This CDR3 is CASSLVPGDTQYF. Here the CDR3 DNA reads TGCGCCAGCAGCTTGGTTCCGGGGGATACGCAGTATTTT.

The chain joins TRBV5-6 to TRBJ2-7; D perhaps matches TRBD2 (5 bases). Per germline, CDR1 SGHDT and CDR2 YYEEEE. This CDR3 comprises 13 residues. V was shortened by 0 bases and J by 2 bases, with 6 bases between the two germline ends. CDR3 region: CASSLELAYEQYF. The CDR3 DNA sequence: TGTGCCAGCAGCTTGGAACTAGCCTACGAGCAGTACTTC.

CDR3 protein: CASGLEQEQYF. The CDR3 DNA reads TGTGCTAGTGGTTTGGAACAGGAGCAGTACTTC. The J gene is TRBJ2-7, the V gene TRBV12-5; no reliable D call. Germline loops: CDR1 LGHNT, CDR2 FRNRAP. This CDR3 is 11 amino acids long. V lost 1 base and J 7 bases, leaving 5 bases between the germline ends.

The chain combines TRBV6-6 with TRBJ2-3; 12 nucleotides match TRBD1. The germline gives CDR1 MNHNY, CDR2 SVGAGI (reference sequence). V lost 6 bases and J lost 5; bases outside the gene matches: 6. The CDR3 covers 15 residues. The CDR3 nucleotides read TGTGCCAGCAGCATGGGACAGGGGGCTAAAGATACGCAGTATTTT. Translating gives CASSMGQGAKDTQYF.

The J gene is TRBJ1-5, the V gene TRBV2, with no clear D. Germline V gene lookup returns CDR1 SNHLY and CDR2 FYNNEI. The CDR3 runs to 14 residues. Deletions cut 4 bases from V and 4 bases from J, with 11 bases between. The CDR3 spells CASSGGKGNQPQHF. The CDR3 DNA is TGTGCCAGCAGTGGAGGGAAGGGAAATCAGCCCCAGCATTTT.

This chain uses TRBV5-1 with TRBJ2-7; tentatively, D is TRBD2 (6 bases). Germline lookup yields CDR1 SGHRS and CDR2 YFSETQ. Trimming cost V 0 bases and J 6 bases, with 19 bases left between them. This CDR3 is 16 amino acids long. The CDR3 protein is CASSLGRREGRLEQYF. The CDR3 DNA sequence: TGCGCCAGCAGCTTGGGCAGGAGGGAAGGGCGTCTCGAGCAGTACTTC.

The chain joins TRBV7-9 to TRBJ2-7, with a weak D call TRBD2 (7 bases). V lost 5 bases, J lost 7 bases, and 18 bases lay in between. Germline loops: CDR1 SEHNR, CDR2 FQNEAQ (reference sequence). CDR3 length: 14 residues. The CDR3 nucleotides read TGTGCCAGCAGCCGTAGGGGGGGGGACGGGGAGCAGTACTTC. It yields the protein CASSRRGGDGEQYF.

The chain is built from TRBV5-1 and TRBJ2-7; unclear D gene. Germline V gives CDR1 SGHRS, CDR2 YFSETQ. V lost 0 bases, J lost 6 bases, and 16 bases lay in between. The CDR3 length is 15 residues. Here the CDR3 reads CASSLAAAPGSEQYF. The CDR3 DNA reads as TGCGCCAGCAGCTTGGCTGCGGCTCCTGGCTCCGAGCAGTACTTC.

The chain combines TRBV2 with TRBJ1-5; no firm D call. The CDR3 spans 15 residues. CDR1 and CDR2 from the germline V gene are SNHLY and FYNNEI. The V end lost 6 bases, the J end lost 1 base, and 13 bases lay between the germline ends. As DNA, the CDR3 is TGTGCCAGCAGCCCCGGAGGCAGGAGCAATCAGCCCCAGCATTTT. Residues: CASSPGGRSNQPQHF.

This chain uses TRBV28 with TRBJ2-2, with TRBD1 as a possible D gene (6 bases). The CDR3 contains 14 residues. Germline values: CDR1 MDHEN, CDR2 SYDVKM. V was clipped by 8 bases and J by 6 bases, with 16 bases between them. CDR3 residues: CASGVQGSPGELFF. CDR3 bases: TGTGCCAGCGGAGTACAGGGTTCCCCCGGGGAGCTGTTTTTT.

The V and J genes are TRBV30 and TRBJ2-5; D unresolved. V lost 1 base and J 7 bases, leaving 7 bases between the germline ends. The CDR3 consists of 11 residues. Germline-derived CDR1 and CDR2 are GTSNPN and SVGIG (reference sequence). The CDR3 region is CAWSAGGTQYF. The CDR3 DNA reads TGTGCCTGGAGTGCCGGCGGGACCCAGTACTTC.

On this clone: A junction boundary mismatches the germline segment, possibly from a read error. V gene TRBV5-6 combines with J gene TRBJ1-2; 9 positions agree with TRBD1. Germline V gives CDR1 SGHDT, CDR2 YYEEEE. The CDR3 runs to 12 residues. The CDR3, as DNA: TGTGCCAGCAGCAATACGGGACAGGGAATGGTCTTC. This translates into CASSNTGQGMVF.

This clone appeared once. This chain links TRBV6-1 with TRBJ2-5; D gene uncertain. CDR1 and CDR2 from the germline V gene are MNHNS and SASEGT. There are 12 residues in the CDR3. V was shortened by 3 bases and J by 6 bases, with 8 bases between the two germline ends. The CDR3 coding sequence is TGTGCCAGCAGTGAGGCTTCGCAGACCCAGTACTTC. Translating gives CASSEASQTQYF.

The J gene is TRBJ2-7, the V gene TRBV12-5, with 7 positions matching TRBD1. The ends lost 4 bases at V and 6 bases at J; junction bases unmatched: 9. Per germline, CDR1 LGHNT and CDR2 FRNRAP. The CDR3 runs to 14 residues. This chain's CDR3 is CASGSQGGLGEQYF. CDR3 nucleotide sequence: TGTGCTAGTGGTTCGCAAGGGGGCTTGGGCGAGCAGTACTTC. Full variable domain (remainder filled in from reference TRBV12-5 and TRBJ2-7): DARVTQTPRHKVTEMGQEVTMRCQPILGHNTVFWYRQTMMQGLELLAYFRNRAPLDDSGMPKDRFSAEMPDATLATLKIQPSEPRDSAVYFCASGSQGGLGEQYFGPGTRLTVT.

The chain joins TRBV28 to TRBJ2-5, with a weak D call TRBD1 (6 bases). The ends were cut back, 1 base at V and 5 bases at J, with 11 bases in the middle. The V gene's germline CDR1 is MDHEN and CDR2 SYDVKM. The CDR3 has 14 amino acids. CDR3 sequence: CASSLYNRVETQYF. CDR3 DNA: TGTGCCAGCAGTTTATATAACAGGGTGGAGACCCAGTACTTC.

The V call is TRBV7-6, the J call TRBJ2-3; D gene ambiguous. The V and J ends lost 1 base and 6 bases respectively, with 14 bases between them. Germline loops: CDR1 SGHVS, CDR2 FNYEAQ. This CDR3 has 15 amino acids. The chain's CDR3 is CASSLDSIGLDTQYF. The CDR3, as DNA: TGTGCCAGCAGCTTAGACAGTATTGGGTTGGATACGCAGTATTTT. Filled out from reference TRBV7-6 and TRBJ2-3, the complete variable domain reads GAGVSQSPRYKVTKRGQDVALRCDPISGHVSLYWYRQALGQGPEFLTYFNYEAQQDKSGLPNDRFSAERPEGSISTLTIQRTEQRDSAMYRCASSLDSIGLDTQYFGPGTRLTVL.

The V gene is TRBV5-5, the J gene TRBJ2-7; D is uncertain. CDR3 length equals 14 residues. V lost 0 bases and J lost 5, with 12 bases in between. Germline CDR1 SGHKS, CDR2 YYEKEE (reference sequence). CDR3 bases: TGTGCCAGCAGCTTGGGTACAGCAAACCACGAGCAGTACTTC. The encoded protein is CASSLGTANHEQYF.

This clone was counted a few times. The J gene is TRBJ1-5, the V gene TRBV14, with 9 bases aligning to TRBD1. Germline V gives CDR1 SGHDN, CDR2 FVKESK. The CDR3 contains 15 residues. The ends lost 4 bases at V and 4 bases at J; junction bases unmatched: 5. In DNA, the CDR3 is TGTGCCAGCAGCCGCTGGACAGGGGATAATCAGCCCCAGCATTTT. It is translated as CASSRWTGDNQPQHF.

The CDR3 sequence is CASSERTGTHDTEAFF. The CDR3 nucleotides read TGCGCCAGCAGTGAAAGGACAGGGACCCACGACACTGAAGCTTTCTTT. J is TRBJ1-1 and V is TRBV10-1; TRBD1 matches 8 bases. The CDR3 totals 16 residues. Germline CDR1 and CDR2: WNHNN and SYGVQD (reference sequence). The V and J ends lost 3 bases and 3 bases, in that order; junction bases with no gene match: 9.